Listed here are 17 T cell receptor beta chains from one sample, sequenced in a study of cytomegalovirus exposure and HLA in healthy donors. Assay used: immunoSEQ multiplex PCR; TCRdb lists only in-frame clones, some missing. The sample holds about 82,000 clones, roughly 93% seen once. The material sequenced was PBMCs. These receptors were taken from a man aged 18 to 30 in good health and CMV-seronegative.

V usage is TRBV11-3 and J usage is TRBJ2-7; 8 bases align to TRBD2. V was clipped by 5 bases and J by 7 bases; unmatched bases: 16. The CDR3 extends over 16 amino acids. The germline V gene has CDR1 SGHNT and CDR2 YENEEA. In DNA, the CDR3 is TGTGCCAGCAGCCCACCCCCGGGTGGACTAGCTGGGGAGCAGTACTTC. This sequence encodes CASSPPPGGLAGEQYF.

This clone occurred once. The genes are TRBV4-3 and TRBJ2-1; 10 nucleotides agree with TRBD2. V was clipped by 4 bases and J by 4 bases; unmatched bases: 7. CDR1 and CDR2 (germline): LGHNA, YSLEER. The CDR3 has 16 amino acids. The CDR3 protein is CASSPLGAGGYNEQFF. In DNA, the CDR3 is TGCGCCAGCAGCCCCCTCGGAGCGGGAGGGTACAATGAGCAGTTCTTC.

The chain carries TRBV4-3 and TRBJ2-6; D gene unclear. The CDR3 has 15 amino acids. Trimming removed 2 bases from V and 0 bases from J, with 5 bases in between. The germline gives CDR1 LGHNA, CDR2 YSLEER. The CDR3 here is CASSQISSGANVLTF. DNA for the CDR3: TGCGCCAGCAGCCAAATCAGCTCTGGGGCCAACGTCCTGACTTTC.

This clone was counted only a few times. The CDR3 is CASSFMGLAGATGELFF. The CDR3 nucleotides are TGCGCCAGCAGCTTCATGGGACTAGCGGGAGCAACCGGGGAGCTGTTTTTT. The chain is built from TRBV5-1 and TRBJ2-2; TRBD2 matches 14 bases. The CDR3 sequence is 17 residues long. Per the germline V gene, CDR1 is SGHRS and CDR2 is YFSETQ. The V and J ends lost 2 bases and 5 bases, in that order; junction bases with no gene match: 5.

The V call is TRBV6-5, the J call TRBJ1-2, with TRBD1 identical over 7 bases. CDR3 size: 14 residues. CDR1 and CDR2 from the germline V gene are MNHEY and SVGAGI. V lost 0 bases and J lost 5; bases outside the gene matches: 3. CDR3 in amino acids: CASSYSETGYGYTF. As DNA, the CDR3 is TGTGCCAGCAGTTACTCTGAGACAGGGTATGGCTACACCTTC.

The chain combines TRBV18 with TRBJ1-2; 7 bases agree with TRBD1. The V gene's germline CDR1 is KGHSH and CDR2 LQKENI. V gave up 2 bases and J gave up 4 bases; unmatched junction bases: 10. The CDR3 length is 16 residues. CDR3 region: CASSPTRGQTPYGYTF. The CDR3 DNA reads TGTGCCAGCTCACCAACGAGGGGACAGACACCCTATGGCTACACCTTC.

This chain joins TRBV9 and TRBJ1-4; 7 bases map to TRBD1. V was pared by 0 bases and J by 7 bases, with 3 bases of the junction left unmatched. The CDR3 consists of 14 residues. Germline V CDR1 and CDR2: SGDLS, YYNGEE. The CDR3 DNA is TGTGCCAGCAGCGTAGGACAGGGTGGTGAAAAACTGTTTTTT. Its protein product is CASSVGQGGEKLFF.

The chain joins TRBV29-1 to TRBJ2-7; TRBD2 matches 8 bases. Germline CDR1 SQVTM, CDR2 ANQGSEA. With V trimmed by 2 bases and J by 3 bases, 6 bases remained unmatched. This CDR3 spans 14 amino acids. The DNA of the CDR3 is TGCAGCGTTGAATGGCGGGGGGACCTCTACGAGCAGTACTTC. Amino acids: CSVEWRGDLYEQYF.

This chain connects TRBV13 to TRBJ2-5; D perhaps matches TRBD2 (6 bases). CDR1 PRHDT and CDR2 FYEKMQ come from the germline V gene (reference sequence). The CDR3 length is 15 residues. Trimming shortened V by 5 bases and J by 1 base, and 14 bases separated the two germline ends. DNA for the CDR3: TGTGCCAGCAGCGGCTGGGGGGAAATCCAAGAGACCCAGTACTTC. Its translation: CASSGWGEIQETQYF.

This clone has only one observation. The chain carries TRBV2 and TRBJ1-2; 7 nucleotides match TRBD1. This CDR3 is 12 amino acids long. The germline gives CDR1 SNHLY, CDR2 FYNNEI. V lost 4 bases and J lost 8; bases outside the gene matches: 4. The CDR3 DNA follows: TGTGCCAGCAGTGCCCGGACAGGCGGCTACACCTTC. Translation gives CASSARTGGYTF.

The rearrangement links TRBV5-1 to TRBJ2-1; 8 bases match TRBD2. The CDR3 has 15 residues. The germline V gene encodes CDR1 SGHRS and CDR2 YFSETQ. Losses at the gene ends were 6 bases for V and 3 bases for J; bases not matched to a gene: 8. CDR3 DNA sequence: TGCGCCAGCAACCGGGGGAGCGGGGGCTACAATGAGCAGTTCTTC. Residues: CASNRGSGGYNEQFF.

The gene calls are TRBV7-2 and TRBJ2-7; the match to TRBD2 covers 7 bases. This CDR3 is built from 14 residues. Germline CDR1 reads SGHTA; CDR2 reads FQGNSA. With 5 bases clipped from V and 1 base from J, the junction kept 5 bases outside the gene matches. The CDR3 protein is CASSGGGLSYEQYF. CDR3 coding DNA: TGTGCCAGCAGCGGCGGGGGTTTATCCTACGAGCAGTACTTC. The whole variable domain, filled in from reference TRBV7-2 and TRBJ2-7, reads GAGVSQSPSNKVTEKGKDVELRCDPISGHTALYWYRQSLGQGLEFLIYFQGNSAPDKSGLPSDRFSAERTGGSVSTLTIQRTQQEDSAVYLCASSGGGLSYEQYFGPGTRLTVT.

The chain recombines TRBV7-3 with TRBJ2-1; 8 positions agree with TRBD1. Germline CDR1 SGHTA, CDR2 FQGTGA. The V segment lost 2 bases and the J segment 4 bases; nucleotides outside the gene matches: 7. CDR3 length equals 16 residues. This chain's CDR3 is CASSLALDRAYNEQFF. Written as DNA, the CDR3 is TGTGCCAGCAGCTTAGCGTTGGACAGGGCTTACAATGAGCAGTTCTTC.

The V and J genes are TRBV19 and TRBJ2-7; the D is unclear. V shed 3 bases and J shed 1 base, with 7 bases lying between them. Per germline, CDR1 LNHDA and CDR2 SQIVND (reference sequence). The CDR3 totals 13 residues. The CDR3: CASSMSKSYEQYF. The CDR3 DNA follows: TGTGCCAGTAGTATGTCCAAATCCTACGAGCAGTACTTC. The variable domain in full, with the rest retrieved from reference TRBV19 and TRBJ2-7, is DGGITQSPKYLFRKEGQNVTLSCEQNLNHDAMYWYRQDPGQGLRLIYYSQIVNDFQKGDIAEGYSVSREKKESFPLTVTSAQKNPTAFYLCASSMSKSYEQYFGPGTRLTVT.

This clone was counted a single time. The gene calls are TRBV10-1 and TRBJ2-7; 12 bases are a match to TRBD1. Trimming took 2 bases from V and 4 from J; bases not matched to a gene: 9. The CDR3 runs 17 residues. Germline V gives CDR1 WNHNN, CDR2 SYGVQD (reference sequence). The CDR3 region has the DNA TGCGCCAGCAGTGAGATATTGAAGGGACAGGGGGCTTACGAGCAGTACTTC. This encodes CASSEILKGQGAYEQYF.

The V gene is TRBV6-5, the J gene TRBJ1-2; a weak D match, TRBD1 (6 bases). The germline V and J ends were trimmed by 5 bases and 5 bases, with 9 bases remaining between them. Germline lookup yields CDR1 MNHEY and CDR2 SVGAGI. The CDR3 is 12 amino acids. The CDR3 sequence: CASSKGGYGYTF. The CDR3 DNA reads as TGTGCCAGCAGTAAAGGGGGATATGGCTACACCTTC.

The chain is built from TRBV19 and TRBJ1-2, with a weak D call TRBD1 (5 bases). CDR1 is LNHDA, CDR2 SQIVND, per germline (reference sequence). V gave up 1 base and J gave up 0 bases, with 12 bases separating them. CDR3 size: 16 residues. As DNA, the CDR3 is TGTGCCAGTAGTATAGGTTGGGGCACAGCTAACTATGGCTACACCTTC. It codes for CASSIGWGTANYGYTF.